This TCR beta chain was found in a study of blood T cells in healthy people across ages. The CDR3 is 16 amino acids. Looked up from germline, CDR1 is LGHDT and CDR2 is YNNKEL (reference sequence). Trimming shortened V by 0 bases and J by 4 bases, and 15 bases separated the two germline ends. As concerns this clonotype: The antigen is not known.

A sample-barcoded 5' primer and a J-beta primer mix were used in a second PCR of about 7 to 12 cycles. In TCRdb, the 5' RACE reads were re-called with MiXCR into one record per CDR3 protein. Of hundreds of thousands of distinct CDR3 sequences listed, 58% are singletons. Study-wide results and limits: TCR beta diversity tracked closely with naive T cell percentage.

J is TRBJ1-2 and V is TRBV3-1, with D tentatively TRBD1 (6 bases). Sequencing was performed on blood. The clonotype originates from a man in his fifties or sixties in good health. CDR3 sequence (DNA): TGTGCCAGCAGCCAAGAAGGAGCCAGGGGATTCTATGGCTACACCTTC. Residues: CASSQEGARGFYGYTF.